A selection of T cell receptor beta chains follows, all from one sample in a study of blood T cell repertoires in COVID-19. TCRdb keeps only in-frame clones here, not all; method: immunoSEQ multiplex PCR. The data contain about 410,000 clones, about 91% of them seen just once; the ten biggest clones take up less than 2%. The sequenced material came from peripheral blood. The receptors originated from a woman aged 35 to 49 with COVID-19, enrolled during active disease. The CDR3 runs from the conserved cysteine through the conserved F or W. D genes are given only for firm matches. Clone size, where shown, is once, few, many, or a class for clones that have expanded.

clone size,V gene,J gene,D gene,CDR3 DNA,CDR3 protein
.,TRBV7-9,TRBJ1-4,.,TGTGCCAGCAGCTTAGATACGGGAGCTAATGAAAAACTGTTTTTT,CASSLDTGANEKLFF
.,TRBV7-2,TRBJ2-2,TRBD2,TGTGCCAGCATCCGGAGGGGCGGGAGGGCCCTACCCGGGGAGCTGTTTTTT,CASIRRGGRALPGELFF
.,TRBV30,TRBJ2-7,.,TGTGCCTGGAGTAGGAGGAGGATCTACGAGCAGTACTTC,CAWSRRRIYEQYF
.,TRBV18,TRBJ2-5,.,TGTGCCAGCTCACCAAGGAGGGACGTTGAAGAGACCCAGTACTTC,CASSPRRDVEETQYF
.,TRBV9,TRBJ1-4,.,TGTGCCAGCAGCGTAGCCGGGGTCGATGAAAAACTGTTTTTT,CASSVAGVDEKLFF
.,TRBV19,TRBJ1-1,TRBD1,TGTGCCAGTAGTATACCGGGACAGCTCACTGAAGCTTTCTTT,CASSIPGQLTEAFF
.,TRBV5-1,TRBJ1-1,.,TGCGCCAGCAGCCCGAGCCGAGTTAACACTGAAGCTTTCTTT,CASSPSRVNTEAFF
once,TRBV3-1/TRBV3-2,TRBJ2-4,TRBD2,TGTGCCAGCAGCCCCGGACTAGCGGGGAGGATCGCCAAAAACATTCAGTACTTC,CASSPGLAGRIAKNIQYF
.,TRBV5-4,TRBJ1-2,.,TGTGCCAGCAGCTTGGGCCAGGGGCGAGGAGGCTACACCTTC,CASSLGQGRGGYTF
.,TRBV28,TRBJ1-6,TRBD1,TGTGCCAGCAGTCCCGTACGGACAGGGCAACCCCTCCACTTT,CASSPVRTGQPLHF
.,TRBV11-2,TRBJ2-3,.,TGTGCCAGCAGCTTAGGGCCAGGGGCTGGCACAGATACGCAGTATTTT,CASSLGPGAGTDTQYF
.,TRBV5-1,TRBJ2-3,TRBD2,TGCGCCAGCAGCTTGGCTAGCGGGAGAGGAGATACGCAGTATTTT,CASSLASGRGDTQYF
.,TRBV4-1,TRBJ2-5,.,TGCGCCAGCAGCCAAGATCGGGGGGCCCTCCAAGAGACCCAGTACTTC,CASSQDRGALQETQYF
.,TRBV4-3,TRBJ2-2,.,TGCGCCAGCAGCCAAGTTTCCGGCGGGGAGCTGTTTTTT,CASSQVSGGELFF